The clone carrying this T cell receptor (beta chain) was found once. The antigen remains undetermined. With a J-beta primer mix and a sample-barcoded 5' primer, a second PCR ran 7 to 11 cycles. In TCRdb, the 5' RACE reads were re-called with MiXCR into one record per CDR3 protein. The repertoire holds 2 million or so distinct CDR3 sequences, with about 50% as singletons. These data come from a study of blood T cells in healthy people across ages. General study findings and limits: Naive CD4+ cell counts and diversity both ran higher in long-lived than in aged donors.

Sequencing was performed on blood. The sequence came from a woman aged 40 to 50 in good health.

The CDR3 nucleotides read TGTGCCAGCAGCCTGAATAACCAGATGGGGGCTGGCTACACCTTC. It codes for CASSLNNQMGAGYTF. The chain couples TRBV7-2 to TRBJ1-2; possible D gene TRBD1, 6 bases. This CDR3 contains 15 residues. Germline values: CDR1 SGHTA, CDR2 FQGNSA. V was pared by 5 bases and J by 7 bases, with 20 bases between.